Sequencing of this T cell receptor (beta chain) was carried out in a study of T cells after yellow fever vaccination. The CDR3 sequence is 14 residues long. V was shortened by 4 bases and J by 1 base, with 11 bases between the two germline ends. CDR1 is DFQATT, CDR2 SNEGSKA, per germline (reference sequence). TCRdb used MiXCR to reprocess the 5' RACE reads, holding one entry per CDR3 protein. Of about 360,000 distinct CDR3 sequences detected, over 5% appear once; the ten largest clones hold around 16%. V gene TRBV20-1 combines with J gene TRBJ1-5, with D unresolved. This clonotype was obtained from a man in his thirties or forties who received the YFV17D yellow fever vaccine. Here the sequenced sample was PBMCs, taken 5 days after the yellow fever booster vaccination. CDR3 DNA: TGCAGTGCTATGGGCGCCACCAGCAATCAGCCCCAGCATTTT. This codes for CSAMGATSNQPQHF.